The entry that follows covers one T cell receptor (beta chain) sequence. The repertoire was sequenced with immunoSEQ multiplex PCR; TCRdb's copy has only in-frame clones and lacks some. Of just under 95,000 clones in the sample, about 80% were seen once. This sample was taken from a study of blood T cell repertoires in COVID-19. Whole-study context: In each case, the material was cDNA or gDNA derived from T cells, B-cell-depleted T cells, or PBMCs.

Per germline, CDR1 MNHNS and CDR2 SASEGT. The CDR3 runs to 16 residues. V shed 1 base and J 2 bases; nucleotides not matched to a gene: 7. The clonotype originates from a human donor in a cohort sampled during active COVID-19. The V gene is TRBV6-1, the J gene TRBJ1-2; 7 bases fit TRBD1. The sequencing sample was made of peripheral blood. The CDR3 nucleotides are TGTGCCAGCAGTGAAGAGGGGACAGAGTTAAACTATGGCTACACCTTC. This codes for CASSEEGTELNYGYTF.